This T cell receptor beta chain was sequenced during a study of response to subunit inactivated influenza vaccine. Using its own MiXCR run on the RT-PCR reads, TCRdb lists one record per CDR3 protein. The data show some 600,000 distinct CDR3 sequences, about 14% seen once. J was trimmed by 6 bases and V by 6 bases; bases with no gene match: 14. The CDR3 extends over 15 amino acids. Germline CDR1 is DFQATT and CDR2 is SNEGSKA (reference sequence). The sample was PBMCs from blood, taken about 14 days before vaccination. V is TRBV20-1 and J is TRBJ1-2; 9 bases line up with TRBD1. The clonotype comes from a man in his fifties or sixties who received an inactivated influenza vaccine. CDR3 DNA: TGCAGTGCCGTGGGTCTTGGGACAGGGTTTAATGGCTACACCTTC. Its protein is CSAVGLGTGFNGYTF.